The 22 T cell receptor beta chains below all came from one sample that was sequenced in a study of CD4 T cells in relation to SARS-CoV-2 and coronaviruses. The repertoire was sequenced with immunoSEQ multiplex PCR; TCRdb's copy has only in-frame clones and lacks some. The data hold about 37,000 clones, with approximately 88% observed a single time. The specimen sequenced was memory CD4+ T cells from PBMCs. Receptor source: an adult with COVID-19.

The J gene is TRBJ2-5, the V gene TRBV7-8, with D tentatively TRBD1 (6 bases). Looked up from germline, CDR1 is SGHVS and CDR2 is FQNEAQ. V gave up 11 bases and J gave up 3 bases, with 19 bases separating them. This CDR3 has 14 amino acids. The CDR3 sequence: CALARTELEETQYF. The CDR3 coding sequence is TGTGCCCTTGCGAGGACAGAACTTGAAGAGACCCAGTACTTC.

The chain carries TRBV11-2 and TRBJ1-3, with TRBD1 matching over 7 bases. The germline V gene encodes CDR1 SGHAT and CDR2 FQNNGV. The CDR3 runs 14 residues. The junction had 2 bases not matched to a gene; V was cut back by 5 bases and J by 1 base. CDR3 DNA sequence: TGTGCCAGCAGCAGCAGGGGGTCTGGAAACACCATATATTTT. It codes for CASSSRGSGNTIYF.

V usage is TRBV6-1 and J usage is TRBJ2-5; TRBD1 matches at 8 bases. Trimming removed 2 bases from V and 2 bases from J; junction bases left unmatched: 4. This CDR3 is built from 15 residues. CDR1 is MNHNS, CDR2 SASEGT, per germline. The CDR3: CASSENRGSQETQYF. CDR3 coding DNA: TGTGCCAGCAGTGAAAACAGGGGGTCACAAGAGACCCAGTACTTC.

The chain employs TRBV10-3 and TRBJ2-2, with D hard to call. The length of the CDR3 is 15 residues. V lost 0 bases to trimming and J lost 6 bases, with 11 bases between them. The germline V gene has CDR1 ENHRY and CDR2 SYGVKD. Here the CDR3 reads CAISESQSGSGELFF. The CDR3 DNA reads TGTGCCATCAGTGAGTCCCAGTCTGGGTCCGGGGAGCTGTTTTTT.

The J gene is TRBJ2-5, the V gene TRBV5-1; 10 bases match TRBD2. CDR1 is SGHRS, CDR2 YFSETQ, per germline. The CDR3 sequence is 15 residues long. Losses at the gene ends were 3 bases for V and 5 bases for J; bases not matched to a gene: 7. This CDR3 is CASSSGLAGDETQYF. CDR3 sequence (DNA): TGCGCCAGCAGCTCGGGGCTAGCGGGGGACGAGACCCAGTACTTC.

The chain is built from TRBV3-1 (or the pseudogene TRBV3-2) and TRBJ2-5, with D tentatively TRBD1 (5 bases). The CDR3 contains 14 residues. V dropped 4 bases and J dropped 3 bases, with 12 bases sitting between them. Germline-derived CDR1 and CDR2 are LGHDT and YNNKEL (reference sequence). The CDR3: CASSPVVGEETQYF. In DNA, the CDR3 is TGTGCCAGCAGCCCAGTCGTAGGGGAAGAGACCCAGTACTTC.

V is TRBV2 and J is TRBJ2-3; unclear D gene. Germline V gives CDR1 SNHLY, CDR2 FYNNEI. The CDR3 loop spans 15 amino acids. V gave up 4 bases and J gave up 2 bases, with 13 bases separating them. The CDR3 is CASSAPLDPTDTQYF. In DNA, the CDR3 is TGTGCCAGCAGTGCTCCTCTAGACCCCACAGATACGCAGTATTTT.

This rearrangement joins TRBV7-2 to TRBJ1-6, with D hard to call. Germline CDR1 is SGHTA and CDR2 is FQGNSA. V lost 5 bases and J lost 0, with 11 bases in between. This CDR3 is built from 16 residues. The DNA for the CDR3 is TGTGCCAGCAGCCCGGGTATTAGCTCCTATAATTCACCCCTCCACTTT. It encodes CASSPGISSYNSPLHF.

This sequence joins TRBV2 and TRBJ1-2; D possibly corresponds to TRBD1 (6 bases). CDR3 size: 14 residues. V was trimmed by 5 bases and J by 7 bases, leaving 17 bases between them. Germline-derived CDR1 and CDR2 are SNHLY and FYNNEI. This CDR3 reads CASSSSGRGAGYTF. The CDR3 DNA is TGTGCCAGCAGTAGCTCAGGCAGGGGAGCTGGCTACACCTTC.

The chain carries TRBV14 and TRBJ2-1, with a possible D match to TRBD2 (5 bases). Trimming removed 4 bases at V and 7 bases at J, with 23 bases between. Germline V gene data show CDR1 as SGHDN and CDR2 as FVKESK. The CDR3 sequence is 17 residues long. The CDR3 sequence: CASSLFTALEGTNEQFF. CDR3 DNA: TGTGCCAGCAGCCTTTTTACGGCCCTCGAGGGTACAAATGAGCAGTTCTTC.

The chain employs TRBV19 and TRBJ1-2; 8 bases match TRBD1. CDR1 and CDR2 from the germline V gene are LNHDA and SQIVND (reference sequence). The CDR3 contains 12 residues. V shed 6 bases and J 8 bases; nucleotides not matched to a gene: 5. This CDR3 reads CASRPGQGGYTF. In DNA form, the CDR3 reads TGTGCCAGTAGACCCGGACAGGGAGGCTACACCTTC.

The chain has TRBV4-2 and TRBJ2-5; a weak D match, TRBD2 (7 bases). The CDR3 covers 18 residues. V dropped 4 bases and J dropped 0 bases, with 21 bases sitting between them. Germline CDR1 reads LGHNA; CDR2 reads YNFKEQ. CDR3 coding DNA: TGTGCCAGCAGCCTCAGCGGAGGGGGGGGGAGGTACCAAGAGACCCAGTACTTC. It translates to CASSLSGGGGRYQETQYF.

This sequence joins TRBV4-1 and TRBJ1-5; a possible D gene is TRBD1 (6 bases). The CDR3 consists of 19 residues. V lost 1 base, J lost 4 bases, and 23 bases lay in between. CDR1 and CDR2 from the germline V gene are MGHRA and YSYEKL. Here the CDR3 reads CASSQARDTSRGPNQPQHF. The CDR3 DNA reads TGCGCCAGCAGCCAAGCCCGGGACACCTCAAGGGGTCCTAATCAGCCCCAGCATTTT.

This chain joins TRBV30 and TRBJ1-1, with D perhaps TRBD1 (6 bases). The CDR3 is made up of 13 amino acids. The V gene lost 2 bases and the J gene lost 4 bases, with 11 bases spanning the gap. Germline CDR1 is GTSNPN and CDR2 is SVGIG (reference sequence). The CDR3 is CAWSPGGGTEAFF. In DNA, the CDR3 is TGTGCCTGGAGTCCAGGAGGGGGCACTGAAGCTTTCTTT. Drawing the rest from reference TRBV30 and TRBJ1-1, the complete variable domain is SQTIHQWPATLVQPVGSPLSLECTVEGTSNPNLYWYRQAAGRGLQLLFYSVGIGQISSEVPQNLSASRPQDRQFILSSKKLLLSDSGFYLCAWSPGGGTEAFFGQGTRLTVV.

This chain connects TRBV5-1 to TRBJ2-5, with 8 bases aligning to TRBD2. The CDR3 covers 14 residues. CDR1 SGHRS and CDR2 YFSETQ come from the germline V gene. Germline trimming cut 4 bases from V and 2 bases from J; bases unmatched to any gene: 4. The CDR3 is CASSPGGRQETQYF. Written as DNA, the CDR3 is TGCGCCAGCAGCCCGGGGGGGCGACAAGAGACCCAGTACTTC.

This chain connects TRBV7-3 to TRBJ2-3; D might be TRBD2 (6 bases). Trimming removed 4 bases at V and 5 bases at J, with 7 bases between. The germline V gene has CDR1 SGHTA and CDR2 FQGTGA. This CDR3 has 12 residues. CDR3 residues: CASSSGGDTQYF. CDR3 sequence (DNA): TGTGCCAGCAGCTCCGGGGGAGATACGCAGTATTTT.

For the CDR3, the DNA is TGTGCCAGCACAGGGGTCCACGAGCAGTACTTC. Its protein product is CASTGVHEQYF. The chain recombines TRBV28 with TRBJ2-7; a weak D match, TRBD1 (6 bases). The CDR3 covers 11 residues. Trimming stripped 7 bases from V and 5 bases from J, with 9 bases between. The germline CDR1 and CDR2 sequences are MDHEN and SYDVKM.

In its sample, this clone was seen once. The CDR3 is CASSYSPWGSYNEQFF. CDR3 nucleotide sequence: TGTGCCAGCAGTTACTCCCCATGGGGCTCCTACAATGAGCAGTTCTTC. The chain is built from TRBV6-5 and TRBJ2-1, with D hard to call. V gave up 0 bases and J gave up 0 bases, with 9 bases separating them. CDR1 and CDR2 from the germline V gene are MNHEY and SVGAGI. The CDR3 has 16 amino acids.

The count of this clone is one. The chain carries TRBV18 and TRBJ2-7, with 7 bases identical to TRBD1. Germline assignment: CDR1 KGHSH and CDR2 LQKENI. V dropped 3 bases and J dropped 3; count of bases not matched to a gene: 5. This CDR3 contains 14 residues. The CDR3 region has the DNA TGTGCCAGCTCACCTTCCACAGGGGTCTACGAGCAGTACTTC. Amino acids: CASSPSTGVYEQYF.

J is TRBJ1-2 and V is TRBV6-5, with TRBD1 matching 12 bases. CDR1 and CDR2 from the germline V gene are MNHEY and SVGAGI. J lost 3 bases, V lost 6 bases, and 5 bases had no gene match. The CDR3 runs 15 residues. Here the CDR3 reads CASRPGTGGYYGYTF. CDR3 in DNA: TGTGCCAGCAGGCCCGGGACAGGGGGCTACTATGGCTACACCTTC.

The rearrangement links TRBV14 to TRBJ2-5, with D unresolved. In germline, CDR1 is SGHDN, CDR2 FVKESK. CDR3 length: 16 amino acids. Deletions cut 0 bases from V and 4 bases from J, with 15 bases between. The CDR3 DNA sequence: TGTGCCAGCAGCCAAGATCCTGGCAGGTTGAGAGAGACCCAGTACTTC. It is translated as CASSQDPGRLRETQYF.

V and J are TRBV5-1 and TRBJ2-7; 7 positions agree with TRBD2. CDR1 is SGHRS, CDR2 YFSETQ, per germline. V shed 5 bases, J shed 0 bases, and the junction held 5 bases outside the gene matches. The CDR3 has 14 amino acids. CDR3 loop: CASRGGTGSYEQYF. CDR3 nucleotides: TGCGCCAGCAGGGGGGGGACGGGCTCCTACGAGCAGTACTTC.